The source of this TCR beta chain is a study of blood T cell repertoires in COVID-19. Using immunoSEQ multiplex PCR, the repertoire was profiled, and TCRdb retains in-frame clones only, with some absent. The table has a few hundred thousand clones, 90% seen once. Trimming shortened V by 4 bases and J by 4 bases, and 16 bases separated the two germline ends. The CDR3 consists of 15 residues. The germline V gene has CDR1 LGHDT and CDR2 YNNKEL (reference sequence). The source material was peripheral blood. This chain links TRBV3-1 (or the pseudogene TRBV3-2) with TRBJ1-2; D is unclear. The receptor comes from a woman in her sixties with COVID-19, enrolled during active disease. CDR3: CASSLTGFPGYGYTF. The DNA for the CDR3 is TGTGCCAGCAGCCTCACGGGGTTTCCGGGCTATGGCTACACCTTC.